This record looks at one T cell receptor beta chain sequence and its context. The antigen remains undetermined. These data originate in a study of siplizumab effects on memory and regulatory T cells. Overall study results and limits: No naive or memory phenotype could be assigned to roughly 75-97% of proliferating clones.

Only in-frame clones appear in the TCRdb table, and some are missing; sequencing was by immunoSEQ multiplex PCR. The profile covers roughly 92,000 clones, with around 94% appearing a single time and 1% to 1.5% taken by the ten largest. The receptor's source is a human donor in good health. Sample: non-Treg CD4+ T cells sorted from blood.

The CDR3 is CASSYGPPGLVGYTF. Written as DNA, the CDR3 is TGTGCCAGCAGTTATGGGCCACCCGGGCTGGTTGGCTACACCTTC. This chain uses TRBV6-5 with TRBJ1-2; D not certain. From germline, CDR1 is MNHEY and CDR2 SVGAGI. The V end was cut by 3 bases, the J end by 7 bases, with 18 bases between. The CDR3 contains 15 residues.